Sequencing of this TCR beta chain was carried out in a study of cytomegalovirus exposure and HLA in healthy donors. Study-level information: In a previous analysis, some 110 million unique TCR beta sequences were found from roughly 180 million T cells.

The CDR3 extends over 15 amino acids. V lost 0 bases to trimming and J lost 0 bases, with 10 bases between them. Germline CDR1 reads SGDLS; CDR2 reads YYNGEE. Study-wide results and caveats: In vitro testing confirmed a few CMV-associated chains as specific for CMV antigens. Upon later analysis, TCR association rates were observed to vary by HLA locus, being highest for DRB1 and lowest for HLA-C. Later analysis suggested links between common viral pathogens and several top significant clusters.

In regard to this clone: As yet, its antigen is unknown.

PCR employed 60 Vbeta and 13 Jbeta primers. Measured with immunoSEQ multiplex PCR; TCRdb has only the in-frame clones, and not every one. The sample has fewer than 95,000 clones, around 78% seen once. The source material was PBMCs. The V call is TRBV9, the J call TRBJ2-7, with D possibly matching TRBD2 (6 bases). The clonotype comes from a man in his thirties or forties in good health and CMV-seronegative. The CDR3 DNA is TGTGCCAGCAGCGTAGCTGGGGGGAACTCCTACGAGCAGTACTTC. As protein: CASSVAGGNSYEQYF. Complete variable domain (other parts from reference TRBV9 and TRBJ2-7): DSGVTQTPKHLITATGQRVTLRCSPRSGDLSVYWYQQSLDQGLQFLIQYYNGEERAKGNILERFSAQQFPDLHSELNLSSLELGDSALYFCASSVAGGNSYEQYFGPGTRLTVT.